This TCR beta chain was identified during a study of tumor-infiltrating lymphocytes in primary liver carcinoma. This clonotype is a singleton in its sample. The junction departs from the called germline gene at one end, perhaps through a read error. The study co-extracted DNA and RNA from approximately 20-30 mg of unsorted bulk tissue. The input was 450 to 500 ng total RNA; TCR beta cDNA was made from it with a constant-region primer. Libraries covering TCR beta were generated through three nested multiplex PCR rounds (using a slightly modified ARM-PCR). PCR rounds one and two used TRBV1-TRBV30 forward primers with a C-beta reverse primer for roughly 10 cycles each. TCRdb analysed the multiplex PCR reads with MiXCR anew, one entry per CDR3 protein. The table has 100,000 or so distinct CDR3 sequences, around 80% seen once. Germline V gives CDR1 MNHNY, CDR2 SVGAGI (reference sequence). This CDR3 has 12 residues.

This sequence joins TRBV6-6 and TRBJ2-5; D is unclear. This clonotype was sampled from a middle-aged man with primary liver carcinoma and hepatitis B virus infection. Source material: liver tumor tissue from sampling region 3. The sample's subset: tumor region T3, left-lateral pole. CDR3 bases: TGTGCCAGGAGCCCTGTCGCGGAGAACCAGTACTTC. Translated, it gives CARSPVAENQYF.